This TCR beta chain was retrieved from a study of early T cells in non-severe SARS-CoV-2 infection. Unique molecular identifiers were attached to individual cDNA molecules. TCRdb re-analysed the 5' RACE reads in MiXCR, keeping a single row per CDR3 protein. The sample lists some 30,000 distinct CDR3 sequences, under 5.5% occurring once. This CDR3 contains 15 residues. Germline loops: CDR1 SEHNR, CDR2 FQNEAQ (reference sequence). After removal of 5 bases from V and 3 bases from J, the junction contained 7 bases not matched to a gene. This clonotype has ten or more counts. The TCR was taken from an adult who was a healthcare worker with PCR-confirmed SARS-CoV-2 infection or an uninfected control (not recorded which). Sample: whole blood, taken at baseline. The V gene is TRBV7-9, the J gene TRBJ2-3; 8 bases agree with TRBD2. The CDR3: CASSPTSGETDTQYF. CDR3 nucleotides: TGTGCCAGCAGCCCAACTAGCGGTGAAACAGATACGCAGTATTTT.